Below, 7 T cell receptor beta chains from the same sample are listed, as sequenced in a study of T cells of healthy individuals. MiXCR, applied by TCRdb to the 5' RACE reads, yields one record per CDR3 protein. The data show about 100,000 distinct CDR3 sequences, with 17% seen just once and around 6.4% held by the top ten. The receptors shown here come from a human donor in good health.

CDR3 sequence reads: CASSPSTGTTNSPLHF. In DNA, the CDR3 is TGTGCCAGCAGCCCATCAACCGGGACAACTAATTCACCCCTCCACTTT. The rearrangement joins TRBV7-8 to TRBJ1-6; weak D call: TRBD1 (6 bases). The CDR3 is 16 amino acids. V lost 5 bases to trimming and J lost 6 bases, with 17 bases between them. CDR1 is SGHVS, CDR2 FQNEAQ, per germline. The whole variable domain, remainder taken from reference TRBV7-8 and TRBJ1-6, is GAGVSQSPRYKVAKRGQDVALRCDPISGHVSLFWYQQALGQGPEFLTYFQNEAQLDKSGLPSDRFFAERPEGSVSTLKIQRTQQEDSAVYLCASSPSTGTTNSPLHFGNGTRLTVT.

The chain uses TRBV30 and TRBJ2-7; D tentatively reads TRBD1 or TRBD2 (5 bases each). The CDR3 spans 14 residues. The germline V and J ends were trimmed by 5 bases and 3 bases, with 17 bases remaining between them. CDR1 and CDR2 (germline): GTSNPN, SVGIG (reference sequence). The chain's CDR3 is CAWDPGRGDYEQYF. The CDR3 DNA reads TGTGCCTGGGACCCGGGCCGAGGGGACTACGAGCAGTACTTC.

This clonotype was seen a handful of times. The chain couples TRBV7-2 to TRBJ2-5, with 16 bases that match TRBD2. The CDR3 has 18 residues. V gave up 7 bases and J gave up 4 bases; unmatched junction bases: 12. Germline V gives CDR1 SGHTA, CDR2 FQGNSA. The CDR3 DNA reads TGTGCCAGCAACCATCCGGGACTAGCGGGGGGGCGGTCAGAGACCCAGTACTTC. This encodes CASNHPGLAGGRSETQYF.

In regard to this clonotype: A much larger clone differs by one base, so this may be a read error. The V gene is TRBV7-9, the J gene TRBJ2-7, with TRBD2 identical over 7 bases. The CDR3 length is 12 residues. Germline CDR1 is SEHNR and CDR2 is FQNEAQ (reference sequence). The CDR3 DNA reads TGTGCCAGCAGCTCCGGGGGGTACGATCAGTACTTC. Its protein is CASSSGGYDQYF.

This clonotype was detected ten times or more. As DNA, the CDR3 is TGTGCCAGCAGTCAGGGACGGCAGAACACTGAAGCTTTCTTT. It codes for CASSQGRQNTEAFF. The gene calls are TRBV12-3 or TRBV12-4 and TRBJ1-1; D is perhaps TRBD1 (5 bases). The CDR3 covers 14 residues. Trimming pared 5 bases from V and 1 base from J, leaving 11 bases between.

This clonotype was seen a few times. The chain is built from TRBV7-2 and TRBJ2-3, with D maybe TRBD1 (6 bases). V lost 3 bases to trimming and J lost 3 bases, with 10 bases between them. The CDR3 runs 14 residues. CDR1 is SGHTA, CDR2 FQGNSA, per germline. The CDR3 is CASSLVGATDTQYF. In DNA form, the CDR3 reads TGTGCCAGCAGCTTGGTGGGGGCAACAGATACGCAGTATTTT.

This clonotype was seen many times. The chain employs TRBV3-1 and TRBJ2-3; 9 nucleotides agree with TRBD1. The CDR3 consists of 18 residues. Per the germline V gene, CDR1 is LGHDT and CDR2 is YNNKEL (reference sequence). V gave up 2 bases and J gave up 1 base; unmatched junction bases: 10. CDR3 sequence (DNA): TGTGCCAGCAGCCAATGGGGACAGGGACTCGAAGGCACAGATACGCAGTATTTT. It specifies CASSQWGQGLEGTDTQYF.